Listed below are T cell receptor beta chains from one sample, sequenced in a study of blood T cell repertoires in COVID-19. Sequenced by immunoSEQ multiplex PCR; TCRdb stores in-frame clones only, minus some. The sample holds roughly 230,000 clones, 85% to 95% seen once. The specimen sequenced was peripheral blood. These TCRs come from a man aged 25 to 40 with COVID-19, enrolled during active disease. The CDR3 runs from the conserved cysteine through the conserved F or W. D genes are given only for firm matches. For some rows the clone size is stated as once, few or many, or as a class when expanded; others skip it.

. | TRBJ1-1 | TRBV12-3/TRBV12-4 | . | TGTGCCAGCAGCCTAGGACAGACTGAAGCTTTCTTT | CASSLGQTEAFF
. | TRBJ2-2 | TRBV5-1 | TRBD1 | TGCGCCAGCAGCTTGACTCGGACAGGGGCTGACACCGGGGAGCTGTTTTTT | CASSLTRTGADTGELFF
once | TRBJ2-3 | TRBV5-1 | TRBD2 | TGCGCCAGCAGCAATAGCGGGGGGTGGGATACGCAGTATTTT | CASSNSGGWDTQYF
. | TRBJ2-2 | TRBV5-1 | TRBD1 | TGCGCCAGCAGCTCAACAGGGGGCGCGGACACCGGGGAGCTGTTTTTT | CASSSTGGADTGELFF
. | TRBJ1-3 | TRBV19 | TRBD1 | TGTGCCAGTTCGGACAGGAATCGAATTGCTGGAAACACCATATATTTT | CASSDRNRIAGNTIYF
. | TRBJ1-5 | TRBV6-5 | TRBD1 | TGTGCCAGCAGGGAGGGACAGGGGGCGGATCAGCCCCAGCATTTT | CASREGQGADQPQHF
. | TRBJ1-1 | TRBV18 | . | TGTGCCAGCCCTAAAAGCGGACGGGGGAACACTGAAGCTTTCTTT | CASPKSGRGNTEAFF
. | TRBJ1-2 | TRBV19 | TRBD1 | TGTGCCAGTAGTCCCGACAGGGGAGGCTACACCTTC | CASSPDRGGYTF
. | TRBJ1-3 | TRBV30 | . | TGTGCCTGGAGTGACGGCGGAATCTCTGGAAACACCATATATTTT | CAWSDGGISGNTIYF
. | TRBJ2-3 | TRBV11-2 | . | TGTGCCAGCAGCTTAGTTATCCCGGGGAACACAGATACGCAGTATTTT | CASSLVIPGNTDTQYF
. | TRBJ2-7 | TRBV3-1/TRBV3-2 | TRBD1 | TGTGCCAGCAGCCAAGGCCCCCGGGACAGGTCCTCCTTTAGTCCCTACGAGCAGTACTTC | CASSQGPRDRSSFSPYEQYF
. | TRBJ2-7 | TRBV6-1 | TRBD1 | TGTGCCAGCAGTGAAACACAGGGGGCGCATTCCTACGAGCAGTACTTC | CASSETQGAHSYEQYF
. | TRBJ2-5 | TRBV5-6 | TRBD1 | TGTGCCAGCAGCGGGACAGGGATTGACGAGACCCAGTACTTC | CASSGTGIDETQYF
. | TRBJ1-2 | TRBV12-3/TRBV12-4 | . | TGTGCCAGCAGTCAGGGGAACTATGGCTACACCTTC | CASSQGNYGYTF
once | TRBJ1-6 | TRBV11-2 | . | TGTGCCAGCAGCTTCAGGGCGAACCTTAATTCACCCCTCCACTTT | CASSFRANLNSPLHF
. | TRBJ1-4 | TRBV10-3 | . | TGTGCCATCAGTACCATCGGGACTATCGAGAGTGAAAAACTGTTTTTT | CAISTIGTIESEKLFF
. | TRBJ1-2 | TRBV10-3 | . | TGTGCCATCAGTGACGGTGAGGTCTATGGCTACACCTTC | CAISDGEVYGYTF
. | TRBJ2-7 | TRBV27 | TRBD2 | TGTGCCAGCAGTCTCGGGACTAGCAAGCAGTACTTC | CASSLGTSKQYF
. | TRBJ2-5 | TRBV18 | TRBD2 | TGTGCCAGCTCACGAAGCGGGGGCCAAGAGACCCAGTACTTC | CASSRSGGQETQYF
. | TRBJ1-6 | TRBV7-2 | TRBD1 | TGTGCCAGCAGCAACGCCGGACAGGGTAATAATTCACCCCTCCACTTT | CASSNAGQGNNSPLHF
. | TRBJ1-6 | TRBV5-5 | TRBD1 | TGTGCCAGCACCCGGACAGGGGCGGTTGGTTCACCCCTCCACTTT | CASTRTGAVGSPLHF
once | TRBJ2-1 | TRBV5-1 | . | TGCGCCAGCAGCCTGGGACACACCTACAATGAGCAGTTCTTC | CASSLGHTYNEQFF
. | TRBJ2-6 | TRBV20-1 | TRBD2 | TGCAGTGCTAGTGCACGTCATCAAGGACTAGCGGTCCGATCTGGGGCCAACGTCCTGACTTTC | CSASARHQGLAVRSGANVLTF
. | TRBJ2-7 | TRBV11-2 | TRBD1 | TGTGCCAGCAGCTTATCCGGGACAGGGGGCTTCTACGAGCAGTACTTC | CASSLSGTGGFYEQYF
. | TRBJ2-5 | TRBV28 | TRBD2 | TGTGCCAGCAGTTCACGGGGAGGGTCAGAGACCCAGTACTTC | CASSSRGGSETQYF
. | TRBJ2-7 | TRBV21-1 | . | TGTGCCAGCAGCAAAAAGGACAGCTCCTACGAGCAGTACTTC | CASSKKDSSYEQYF